Listed below are T cell receptor beta chains from one sample, sequenced in a study of CD8 T cells in Susac syndrome. TCRdb re-called the immunoSEQ multiplex PCR reads through MiXCR, storing one row per CDR3 protein. The profile shows roughly 180,000 distinct CDR3 sequences, about 94% of them singletons. What was sequenced was CD4+ T cells from PBMCs. The receptors originated from a human donor in good health. The CDR3 runs from the conserved cysteine through the conserved F or W. D genes are given only for firm matches. Clone size is not always given. Where it is, it says once, few, many or a class for expanded clones.

TRBV2	.	TRBJ2-1	.	TGTGCCAGCAGTGAGGTTTTACCTTACAATGAGCAGTTCTTC	CASSEVLPYNEQFF
TRBV7-2	once	TRBJ2-3	TRBD2	TGTGCCAGCAGTCCTAGCGGGATGGATACGCAGTATTTT	CASSPSGMDTQYF
TRBV16	once	TRBJ2-7	.	TGTGCCAGCAGCCAAACCTTACTACTAGCCGGAAGCTCCTACGAGCAGTACTTC	CASSQTLLLAGSSYEQYF
TRBV2	.	TRBJ2-7	.	TGTGCCAGCAGTGAAGCGCCCCAATCACAGTACTTC	CASSEAPQSQYF
TRBV29-1	.	TRBJ1-2	.	TGCAGCGTTGAAATCGTCTTTGGCTACACCTTC	CSVEIVFGYTF
TRBV3-1	.	TRBJ1-5	TRBD1	TGTGCCAGCAGCCTTGGTATCAGGGGGAATCAGCCCCAGCATTTT	CASSLGIRGNQPQHF
TRBV29-1	.	TRBJ2-7	TRBD1	TGCAGCGTTGAAGAGACGAGCGCAGGGGGCTCGTGGGAGCAGTACTTC	CSVEETSAGGSWEQYF
TRBV12-3/TRBV12-4	once	TRBJ2-5	.	TGTGCCAGCAGTCCCATCAATAATTGGGAGACCCAGTACTTC	CASSPINNWETQYF
TRBV30	few	TRBJ2-7	TRBD1	TGTGCCTGGAGTCTGGGACAGGGGACCTACGAGCAGTACTTC	CAWSLGQGTYEQYF
TRBV9	.	TRBJ2-5	.	TGTGCCAGCAGCGAGGGAGGTCAGACCCAGTACTTC	CASSEGGQTQYF
TRBV6-1	.	TRBJ2-4	.	TGTGCCAGCAGCCGGAGACAGGTTATAGCCAAAAACATTCAGTACTTC	CASSRRQVIAKNIQYF
TRBV7-2	few	TRBJ2-1	.	TGTGCCAGCAGCTTAGACAATGAGCAGTTCTTC	CASSLDNEQFF
TRBV27	once	TRBJ1-2	.	TGTGCCAGCAGTAGGGCCGACAGAGGCGGCTACACCTTC	CASSRADRGGYTF
TRBV30	.	TRBJ2-3	.	TGTGCCTGGAGTCACCTTCCTAGCACAGATACGCAGTATTTT	CAWSHLPSTDTQYF
TRBV2	.	TRBJ1-1	.	TGTGCCAGCAGTGGATTAGGCAGGGGTTCCGCTGAAGCTTTCTTT	CASSGLGRGSAEAFF
TRBV20-1	.	TRBJ2-5	.	TGCAGTGCCGGAGGGCTAGTCAGAGAGACCCAGTACTTC	CSAGGLVRETQYF
TRBV30	.	TRBJ1-2	.	TGTGCCTGGAGTGCCTACGGCTATGGCTACACCTTC	CAWSAYGYGYTF
TRBV29-1	.	TRBJ2-5	TRBD2	TGCAGCTCGCCGGGACTAGCGGGAGCAGAGACCCAGTACTTC	CSSPGLAGAETQYF
TRBV29-1	.	TRBJ2-5	TRBD2	TGCAGCGTTGGTTCGGGGGGGCGCGGGACCCAGTACTTC	CSVGSGGRGTQYF
TRBV7-2	.	TRBJ1-1	.	TGTGCCAGCAGCTTACTGGCGGGAAACACTGAAGCTTTCTTT	CASSLLAGNTEAFF
TRBV30	.	TRBJ2-3	TRBD2	TGTGCCTTAAGGATAGCGGGAGCCACAGATACGCAGTATTTT	CALRIAGATDTQYF
TRBV15	.	TRBJ2-1	.	TGTGCCACCAGCAGAAGCTCGGGGACGGTGCAGTTCTTC	CATSRSSGTVQFF